Below, 6 T cell receptor beta chains from the same sample are listed, as sequenced in a study of blood T cells in healthy people across ages. Through a sample-barcoded 5' primer and a J-beta primer mix, a second PCR was run for about 6 to 11 cycles. TCRdb re-analysed the 5' RACE reads in MiXCR, keeping a single row per CDR3 protein. Here the sample spans more than 1 million distinct CDR3 sequences, under 55% being singletons. The material sequenced was blood. The receptor set was obtained from a woman aged 55-69 years in good health.

The chain carries TRBV6-5 and TRBJ2-3; TRBD1 is a possible D gene (6 bases). The V end was cut by 5 bases, the J end by 6 bases, with 18 bases between. The CDR3 loop spans 15 amino acids. Looked up from germline, CDR1 is MNHEY and CDR2 is SVGAGI. This CDR3 reads CASSGVQGGWDTQYF. Here the CDR3 DNA reads TGTGCCAGCAGTGGTGTACAGGGCGGCTGGGATACGCAGTATTTT.

This clonotype has more than one count but fewer than ten. The DNA of the CDR3 is TGCAGTGCTACGGTTGGATTCGGGGAGACCCAGTACTTC. The encoded protein is CSATVGFGETQYF. The V call is TRBV20-1, the J call TRBJ2-5; D is undetermined. The CDR3 length is 13 residues. With 4 bases removed from V and 5 bases from J, the gap between germline ends came to 14 bases. Looked up from germline, CDR1 is DFQATT and CDR2 is SNEGSKA (reference sequence).

This clonotype has only one observation. This sequence joins TRBV7-3 and TRBJ2-1, with 8 bases fitting TRBD2. The ends lost 2 bases at V and 6 bases at J; junction bases unmatched: 6. CDR1 SGHTA and CDR2 FQGTGA come from the germline V gene. The CDR3 sequence is 15 residues long. The CDR3 protein is CASSLHGGEGNEQFF. The DNA for the CDR3 is TGTGCCAGCAGCTTACACGGGGGGGAAGGCAATGAGCAGTTCTTC.

V usage is TRBV2 and J usage is TRBJ2-7; D might be TRBD1 (6 bases). V was trimmed by 3 bases and J by 6 bases, leaving 12 bases between them. Germline V lookup: CDR1 SNHLY, CDR2 FYNNEI. The CDR3 is made up of 13 amino acids. The DNA for the CDR3 is TGTGCCAGCAGTGATAGGGGGTATGGCGAGCAGTACTTC. Translation gives CASSDRGYGEQYF.

The V and J genes are TRBV20-1 and TRBJ2-1; 9 bases align to TRBD2. Per germline, CDR1 DFQATT and CDR2 SNEGSKA (reference sequence). The CDR3 covers 14 residues. Losses at the gene ends were 3 bases for V and 10 bases for J; bases not matched to a gene: 10. For the CDR3, the DNA is TGCAGTGCTAGTGCTGGACTAGCGCAGAAGGAGCAGTTCTTC. Translation: CSASAGLAQKEQFF.

This chain links TRBV20-1 with TRBJ2-1, with TRBD2 matching over 13 bases. Trimming at V came to 5 bases and at J to 6 bases, leaving 7 bases not matched to a gene. The CDR3 totals 15 residues. In germline, CDR1 is DFQATT, CDR2 SNEGSKA (reference sequence). CDR3 in amino acids: CSAYTSGRASNEQFF. For the CDR3, the DNA is TGCAGTGCTTACACTAGCGGGAGGGCCTCCAATGAGCAGTTCTTC.